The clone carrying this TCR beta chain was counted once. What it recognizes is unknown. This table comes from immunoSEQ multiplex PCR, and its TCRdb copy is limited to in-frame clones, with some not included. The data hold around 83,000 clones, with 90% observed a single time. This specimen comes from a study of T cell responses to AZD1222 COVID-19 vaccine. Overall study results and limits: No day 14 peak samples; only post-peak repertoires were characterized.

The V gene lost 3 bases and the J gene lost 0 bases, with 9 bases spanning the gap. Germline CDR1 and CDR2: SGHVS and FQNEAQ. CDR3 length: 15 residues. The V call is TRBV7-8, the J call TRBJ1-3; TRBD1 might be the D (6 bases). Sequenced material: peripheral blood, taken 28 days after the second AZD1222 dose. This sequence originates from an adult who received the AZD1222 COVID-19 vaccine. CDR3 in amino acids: CASSFDRPSGNTIYF. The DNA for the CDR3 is TGTGCCAGCAGCTTTGACAGGCCCTCTGGAAACACCATATATTTT.